This is a list of T cell receptor beta chains from one sample in a study of blood T cell repertoires in COVID-19. Repertoires were generated with immunoSEQ multiplex PCR, while TCRdb's copy carries only in-frame clones and drops some. The sample gives 200,000 to 300,000 clones, around 80% of which show up once; 4% to 4.5% is in the top ten. The sequencing sample was made of peripheral blood. The receptors come from a man in his sixties with acute or convalescent COVID-19. Both conserved end residues are part of each CDR3. D genes are given only for firm matches. For some rows the clone size is stated as once, few or many, or as a class when expanded; others skip it.

D | J | V | size | CDR3 | DNA
NA | TRBJ1-5 | TRBV19 | NA | CASSIDPPGGLNQPQHF | TGTGCCAGTAGTATAGACCCCCCAGGAGGGTTGAATCAGCCCCAGCATTTT
TRBD1 | TRBJ2-4 | TRBV7-9 | NA | CASSLDRQGVAKNIQYF | TGTGCCAGCAGCTTAGACCGACAGGGGGTAGCCAAAAACATTCAGTACTTC
TRBD1 | TRBJ1-2 | TRBV27 | NA | CASSLDSGQGGYGYTF | TGTGCCAGCAGTTTAGACTCAGGACAGGGAGGCTATGGCTACACCTTC
NA | TRBJ1-4 | TRBV19 | NA | CASSIRTENEKLFF | TGTGCCAGTAGTATCAGGACTGAGAATGAAAAACTGTTTTTT
TRBD1 | TRBJ1-4 | TRBV4-1 | NA | CASSAWTGVNEKLFF | TGCGCCAGCAGCGCTTGGACAGGAGTAAATGAAAAACTGTTTTTT
TRBD2 | TRBJ2-2 | TRBV28 | NA | CASSSTGRAAGELFF | TGTGCCAGCAGTTCGACTGGGAGGGCCGCCGGGGAGCTGTTTTTT
NA | TRBJ1-6 | TRBV2 | NA | CASLGGSSYNSPLHF | TGTGCCAGCCTGGGGGGGAGCTCCTATAATTCACCCCTCCACTTT
TRBD1 | TRBJ2-7 | TRBV4-2 | NA | CASSPDRGVYEQYF | TGTGCCAGCAGCCCCGACAGGGGCGTCTACGAGCAGTACTTC
TRBD1 | TRBJ1-2 | TRBV2 | NA | CASSLRGLGGYTF | TGTGCCAGCAGTCTCAGGGGGCTGGGTGGCTACACCTTC
NA | TRBJ1-1 | TRBV27 | NA | CASSRGVGMGVNTEAFF | TGTGCCAGCAGCAGGGGTGTGGGCATGGGGGTGAACACTGAAGCTTTCTTT
NA | TRBJ1-6 | TRBV4-1 | NA | CASSQDWGNYNSPLHF | TGCGCCAGCAGCCAAGATTGGGGCAACTATAATTCACCCCTCCACTTT
TRBD2 | TRBJ2-3 | TRBV3-1/TRBV3-2 | once | CASSQGSGGRVTDTQYF | TGTGCCAGCAGCCAAGGAAGCGGCGGGAGGGTCACAGATACGCAGTATTTT
TRBD2 | TRBJ2-5 | TRBV5-1 | NA | CASSLAVASGGARETQYF | TGCGCCAGCAGCTTGGCCGTGGCTAGCGGGGGGGCCCGTGAGACCCAGTACTTC